The 24 T cell receptor beta chains listed next were all sequenced from one sample in a study of OX40 agonist ivuxolimab in advanced cancers. The assay was immunoSEQ multiplex PCR, and TCRdb's table has in-frame clones only and misses some. Seen here are roughly 48,000 clones, around 84% observed once, and the top ten hold about 1.1%. The specimen was CD4+ or CD8+ T cells sorted from blood, collected in a trial of the OX40 agonist ivuxolimab. Source of these receptors: an adult with an advanced solid tumor such as melanoma, head and neck, liver or kidney cancer.

This clone was counted only a few times. This chain connects TRBV7-2 to TRBJ1-4; D is unclear. V lost 1 base, J lost 7 bases, and 10 bases lay in between. This CDR3 has 14 residues. Germline V gives CDR1 SGHTA, CDR2 FQGNSA. CDR3 in DNA: TGTGCCAGCAGCTTAGGGGGAGCGAGTGAAAAACTGTTTTTT. Its protein product is CASSLGGASEKLFF.

The sample holds a few counts of this clone. The chain links TRBV14 to TRBJ1-1; D not resolved. This CDR3 is built from 13 residues. Germline assignment: CDR1 SGHDN and CDR2 FVKESK. V was clipped by 3 bases and J by 11 bases, with 16 bases between them. CDR3 coding DNA: TGTGCCAGCAGCCACCCTCCACCGGGTTCGGCTTTCTTT. Its protein is CASSHPPPGSAFF.

The J gene is TRBJ1-1, the V gene TRBV4-2; 7 bases are a match to TRBD1. Unmatched junction bases numbered 5, after V lost 5 bases and J lost 2 bases. Germline-derived CDR1 and CDR2 are LGHNA and YNFKEQ. This CDR3 comprises 14 residues. CDR3 bases: TGTGCCAGCAGCTCCGGGACAGCTAACACTGAAGCTTTCTTT. Protein sequence: CASSSGTANTEAFF.

In the case of this clone: Mismatch with germline at one junction end may stem from a read error. The chain combines TRBV4-1 with TRBJ2-3, with D perhaps given as TRBD1 or TRBD2 (6 bases each). This CDR3 comprises 15 residues. CDR1 MGHRA and CDR2 YSYEKL come from the germline V gene. The DNA for the CDR3 is TGCGCCAGCAGCCAAGAGAGGGGGGACCCCCGCGGAGAGAATTTT. Translation gives CASSQERGDPRGENF.

This chain joins TRBV11-2 and TRBJ2-5, with D possibly matching TRBD2 (6 bases). Per germline, CDR1 SGHAT and CDR2 FQNNGV. V was pared by 5 bases and J by 4 bases, with 17 bases between. This CDR3 contains 15 residues. This chain's CDR3 is CASSPTPGRGETQYF. DNA of the CDR3: TGTGCCAGCAGCCCGACCCCCGGGAGAGGAGAGACCCAGTACTTC.

This clone has more than one count but fewer than ten. The J gene is TRBJ1-2, the V gene TRBV7-9; unclear D gene. The CDR3 consists of 14 residues. The V gene's germline CDR1 is SEHNR and CDR2 FQNEAQ (reference sequence). V was clipped by 4 bases and J by 1 base, with 10 bases between them. In DNA, the CDR3 is TGTGCCAGCAGCTCTAGGCGGGATAACTATGGCTACACCTTC. Amino acid sequence: CASSSRRDNYGYTF.

This chain uses TRBV28 with TRBJ2-7; either TRBD1 or TRBD2 may supply D (6 bases each). The V gene's germline CDR1 is MDHEN and CDR2 SYDVKM. Trimming took off 5 bases at V and 3 bases at J, with 35 bases between the two ends. CDR3 length: 21 residues. The CDR3 sequence: CASSPLIHREPWDTDRYEQYF. As DNA, the CDR3 is TGTGCCAGCAGTCCCCTTATACACCGGGAGCCTTGGGACACCGATCGCTACGAGCAGTACTTC. The variable domain in full, with the rest retrieved from reference TRBV28 and TRBJ2-7, is DVKVTQSSRYLVKRTGEKVFLECVQDMDHENMFWYRQDPGLGLRLIYFSYDVKMKEKGDIPEGYSVSREKKERFSLILESASTNQTSMYLCASSPLIHREPWDTDRYEQYFGPGTRLTVT.

The gene calls are TRBV11-2 and TRBJ1-6; D possibly corresponds to TRBD1 (5 bases). The CDR3 consists of 15 residues. The germline V gene encodes CDR1 SGHAT and CDR2 FQNNGV. Between the trimmed V and J ends, which lost 6 bases and 7 bases, there was a span of 16 bases. The CDR3 loop reads CASRIPGRSNSPLHF. CDR3 DNA: TGTGCCAGCAGAATTCCGGGACGTTCGAATTCACCCCTCCACTTT.

The chain recombines TRBV4-1 with TRBJ1-4, with no clear D. V gave up 4 bases and J gave up 3 bases, with 24 bases separating them. The length of the CDR3 is 19 residues. CDR1 is MGHRA and CDR2 is YSYEKL in the germline V gene. CDR3 sequence reads: CASSPSVTLRLMANEKLFF. In DNA form, the CDR3 reads TGCGCCAGCAGCCCCTCAGTGACCCTCCGATTAATGGCTAATGAAAAACTGTTTTTT.

The rearrangement links TRBV9 to TRBJ2-2; D remains unclear. Germline lookup yields CDR1 SGDLS and CDR2 YYNGEE. CDR3 length equals 14 residues. V was cut by 0 bases and J by 3 bases, with 6 bases left in between. CDR3 sequence: CASSVARDTGELFF. The CDR3 region has the DNA TGTGCCAGCAGCGTAGCTCGCGACACCGGGGAGCTGTTTTTT.

The rearrangement uses TRBV6-1 and TRBJ2-7, with 9 positions matching TRBD1. The CDR3 sequence is 14 residues long. The germline V gene has CDR1 MNHNS and CDR2 SASEGT. V lost 5 bases and J lost 6; bases outside the gene matches: 8. CDR3 amino acids: CASSPGTGNGEQYF. The CDR3 DNA reads as TGTGCCAGCAGTCCAGGGACAGGGAACGGCGAGCAGTACTTC.

The chain employs TRBV19 and TRBJ2-5; D call uncertain. The CDR3 covers 14 residues. V was shortened by 3 bases and J by 2 bases, with 10 bases between the two germline ends. From germline, CDR1 is LNHDA and CDR2 SQIVND (reference sequence). The DNA for the CDR3 is TGTGCCAGTAGTATTAAGGGCCCGCAAGAGACCCAGTACTTC. It is translated as CASSIKGPQETQYF.

The chain has TRBV19 and TRBJ2-5; TRBD1 or TRBD2 may be the D gene (6 bases each). Germline CDR1 and CDR2: LNHDA and SQIVND (reference sequence). The CDR3 runs 15 residues. With 0 bases removed from V and 2 bases from J, the gap between germline ends came to 10 bases. In DNA form, the CDR3 reads TGTGCCAGTAGTATAGAGCAGGGGACTCAAGAGACCCAGTACTTC. Translated, it gives CASSIEQGTQETQYF. The variable domain in full, with the rest retrieved from reference TRBV19 and TRBJ2-5, is DGGITQSPKYLFRKEGQNVTLSCEQNLNHDAMYWYRQDPGQGLRLIYYSQIVNDFQKGDIAEGYSVSREKKESFPLTVTSAQKNPTAFYLCASSIEQGTQETQYFGPGTRLLVL.

The V and J genes are TRBV18 and TRBJ2-7, with 9 bases that match TRBD1. The CDR3 runs to 15 residues. Trimming removed 3 bases from V and 2 bases from J; junction bases left unmatched: 5. Per germline, CDR1 KGHSH and CDR2 LQKENI. CDR3 amino acids: CASSPLGTGTYEQYF. In DNA form, the CDR3 reads TGTGCCAGCTCACCCCTAGGGACAGGGACCTACGAGCAGTACTTC.

The genes are TRBV14 and TRBJ1-2; D is unresolved. The length of the CDR3 is 14 residues. V lost 2 bases and J lost 7, with 14 bases in between. Per germline, CDR1 SGHDN and CDR2 FVKESK. The CDR3 bases are TGTGCCAGCAGCCAATGGGCTCCATCTGGTGGCTACACCTTC. Its translation is CASSQWAPSGGYTF.

J is TRBJ2-3 and V is TRBV7-3, with 10 bases fitting TRBD2. Trimming removed 1 base from V and 6 bases from J; junction bases left unmatched: 7. The CDR3 contains 16 residues. Germline V gene sequence: CDR1 SGHTA, CDR2 FQGTGA. Here the CDR3 DNA reads TGTGCCAGCAGCTTAAATCCAGCGGGGGGGCCGGATACGCAGTATTTT. Protein sequence: CASSLNPAGGPDTQYF.

V is TRBV15 and J is TRBJ1-1, with a weak D call TRBD1 (6 bases). Deletions cut 3 bases from V and 3 bases from J, with 14 bases between. The CDR3 length is 15 residues. The V gene's germline CDR1 is LNHNV and CDR2 YYDKDF (reference sequence). CDR3 sequence reads: CATSRGTGRDTEAFF. The DNA of the CDR3 is TGTGCCACCAGCAGGGGAACAGGGAGGGACACTGAAGCTTTCTTT.

In nucleotides, the CDR3 is TGTGCCAGCAGTGGTACCGGGACAGGGGGCTATACCGGGGAGCTGTTTTTT. Translating gives CASSGTGTGGYTGELFF. The rearrangement uses TRBV2 and TRBJ2-2, with 12 bases identical to TRBD1. V was pared by 4 bases and J by 5 bases, with 8 bases of the junction left unmatched. Germline V gives CDR1 SNHLY, CDR2 FYNNEI. This CDR3 is 17 amino acids long.

The chain recombines TRBV7-8 with TRBJ1-2; the D is unclear. Germline V CDR1 and CDR2: SGHVS, FQNEAQ. CDR3 size: 13 residues. V was trimmed by 0 bases and J by 2 bases, leaving 4 bases between them. CDR3 sequence (DNA): TGTGCCAGCAGCTTAGCGTACAACTATGGCTACACCTTC. This encodes CASSLAYNYGYTF.

This chain uses TRBV9 with TRBJ1-3; 7 bases match TRBD1. In germline, CDR1 is SGDLS, CDR2 YYNGEE. This CDR3 has 16 residues. The J segment lost 2 bases and the V segment lost 0 bases, leaving 5 bases of the junction unmatched. CDR3 coding DNA: TGTGCCAGCAGCGTAGTAGGAGGGGGCCCTGGAAACACCATATATTTT. It is translated as CASSVVGGGPGNTIYF.

This chain uses TRBV5-4 with TRBJ1-2; D is uncertain. Germline V gene data show CDR1 as SGHNT and CDR2 as YYREEE (reference sequence). The length of the CDR3 is 13 residues. The ends were cut back, 0 bases at V and 8 bases at J, with 11 bases in the middle. The CDR3 is CASSLVRDRGYTF. In nucleotides, the CDR3 is TGTGCCAGCAGCTTGGTGAGGGATAGGGGCTACACCTTC.

The sample holds one count of this clone. The V gene is TRBV6-6, the J gene TRBJ1-1, with D maybe TRBD1 (6 bases). Germline assignment: CDR1 MNHNY and CDR2 SVGAGI (reference sequence). The ends were cut back, 11 bases at V and 1 base at J, with 14 bases in the middle. The CDR3 is made up of 13 amino acids. The CDR3 reads CAVNQGRNTEAFF. For the CDR3, the DNA is TGTGCCGTAAACCAGGGGCGGAACACTGAAGCTTTCTTT.

This rearrangement joins TRBV10-1 to TRBJ1-5; 7 bases are a match to TRBD1. From germline, CDR1 is WNHNN and CDR2 SYGVQD (reference sequence). The CDR3 runs 17 residues. The V and J ends lost 0 bases and 3 bases, in that order; junction bases with no gene match: 8. The CDR3: CASSESKGAHNNQPQHF. CDR3 in DNA: TGCGCCAGCAGTGAGTCGAAGGGGGCGCATAACAATCAGCCCCAGCATTTT.

This clone was counted once. The rearrangement joins TRBV28 to TRBJ2-5; D perhaps matches TRBD2 (6 bases). Looked up from germline, CDR1 is MDHEN and CDR2 is SYDVKM. The CDR3 sequence is 16 residues long. The V gene lost 1 base and the J gene lost 2 bases, with 14 bases spanning the gap. The CDR3 sequence: CASSLYGTGMQETQYF. The DNA for the CDR3 is TGTGCCAGCAGTTTATACGGGACTGGGATGCAAGAGACCCAGTACTTC.